This T cell receptor beta chain was recorded in a study of shared clonotypes between healthy human individuals. In germline, CDR1 is GTSNPN, CDR2 SVGIG (reference sequence). The CDR3 consists of 13 residues. Trimming shortened V by 0 bases and J by 4 bases, and 9 bases separated the two germline ends. The table came from immunoSEQ multiplex PCR; TCRdb's copy has only in-frame clones and leaves some out. Here the sample spans nearly 600,000 clones, about 95% being singletons. Positive CCR7 selection of CD45RO-negative cells yielded the naive CD8 cells, and terminally differentiated effector memory CD45RA+ cells were excluded.

The chain links TRBV30 to TRBJ1-1; D uncertain. Sequencing was done on a sample of naive CD8+ T cells sorted from blood. This receptor was identified in a woman in her twenties or thirties in good health. The chain's CDR3 is CAWSVGLGTEAFF. In nucleotides, the CDR3 is TGTGCCTGGAGTGTAGGCTTGGGCACTGAAGCTTTCTTT.